Below, 18 T cell receptor beta chains from the same sample are listed, as sequenced in a study of identifying expanded T cells in peripheral blood. Using immunoSEQ multiplex PCR, the repertoire was profiled, and TCRdb retains in-frame clones only, with some absent. This table has 85,000 to 100,000 clones, approximately 88% appearing once. The sample consisted of blood. These receptors all stem from a person aged 18 to 75 in good health.

V is TRBV27 and J is TRBJ2-7, with TRBD2 matching over 8 bases. The CDR3 is made up of 19 amino acids. In germline, CDR1 is MNHEY, CDR2 SMNVEV (reference sequence). The J segment lost 3 bases and the V segment lost 1 base, leaving 17 bases of the junction unmatched. CDR3 bases: TGTGCCAGCAGTTTATATCCAGGGGCGGTTCAGGGACTAGGCTACGAGCAGTACTTC. This encodes CASSLYPGAVQGLGYEQYF.

This clone was seen only once. The chain is built from TRBV18 and TRBJ1-3, with D maybe TRBD1 (5 bases). This CDR3 is 16 amino acids long. V was clipped by 2 bases and J by 0 bases, with 11 bases between them. Per germline, CDR1 KGHSH and CDR2 LQKENI. The CDR3 loop reads CASSPAPGASGNTIYF. The CDR3 DNA reads as TGTGCCAGCTCACCAGCCCCCGGGGCCTCTGGAAACACCATATATTTT.

This clone was recorded only once. The V call is TRBV28, the J call TRBJ1-3; D is unclear. V gave up 5 bases and J gave up 3 bases, with 11 bases separating them. The CDR3 has 14 residues. Germline values: CDR1 MDHEN, CDR2 SYDVKM. Here the CDR3 DNA reads TGTGCCAGCAGTGGATTCCGAGGTGGAAACACCATATATTTT. Translated: CASSGFRGGNTIYF.

The rearrangement joins TRBV6-1 to TRBJ2-5, with 7 nucleotides matching TRBD2. In germline, CDR1 is MNHNS, CDR2 SASEGT. The CDR3 runs 14 residues. The V segment lost 7 bases and the J segment 9 bases; nucleotides outside the gene matches: 14. CDR3 bases: TGTGCCAGCACTCCCCTAAAGCGGAGCGGGGCCCAGTACTTC. It yields the protein CASTPLKRSGAQYF.

V is TRBV7-2 and J is TRBJ2-1; maybe TRBD2 (5 bases). Germline V lookup: CDR1 SGHTA, CDR2 FQGNSA. The V gene lost 4 bases and the J gene lost 9 bases, with 10 bases spanning the gap. This CDR3 region has 12 residues. CDR3 sequence: CASSYTSPEQFF. CDR3 bases: TGTGCCAGCAGCTACACTAGTCCTGAGCAGTTCTTC.

The rearrangement uses TRBV28 and TRBJ1-6; no clear D gene. With 2 bases removed from V and 6 bases from J, the gap between germline ends came to 5 bases. CDR1 and CDR2 from the germline V gene are MDHEN and SYDVKM. The CDR3 runs to 13 residues. This CDR3 reads CASSLISNSPLHF. As DNA, the CDR3 is TGTGCCAGCAGTTTAATTAGTAATTCACCCCTCCACTTT.

The chain links TRBV4-2 to TRBJ2-5; 8 bases line up with TRBD1. J was trimmed by 3 bases and V by 0 bases; bases with no gene match: 0. From germline, CDR1 is LGHNA and CDR2 YNFKEQ. The CDR3 spans 14 residues. CDR3 coding DNA: TGTGCCAGCAGCCAAGAGGGACAGGAAGAGACCCAGTACTTC. It translates to CASSQEGQEETQYF.

The gene calls are TRBV30 and TRBJ2-1, with D possibly matching TRBD2 (6 bases). V dropped 0 bases and J dropped 0 bases, with 12 bases sitting between them. This CDR3 region has 16 residues. Germline CDR1 reads GTSNPN; CDR2 reads SVGIG (reference sequence). The DNA for the CDR3 is TGTGCCTGGAGTGTACGAGGAGGGATCTCCTACAATGAGCAGTTCTTC. This sequence encodes CAWSVRGGISYNEQFF.

The rearrangement uses TRBV4-1 and TRBJ2-1, with 9 bases aligning to TRBD2. The CDR3 spans 19 residues. Germline CDR1 MGHRA, CDR2 YSYEKL. Trimming removed 2 bases from V and 8 bases from J; junction bases left unmatched: 19. DNA for the CDR3: TGCGCCAGCAGCCAATTTCATCCCCTCGGGACTAGCCGTAGGGATGAGCAGTTCTTC. The encoded protein is CASSQFHPLGTSRRDEQFF.

The V gene is TRBV2, the J gene TRBJ1-6; D unresolved. The germline V and J ends were trimmed by 4 bases and 7 bases, with 11 bases remaining between them. Looked up from germline, CDR1 is SNHLY and CDR2 is FYNNEI. This CDR3 contains 14 residues. The CDR3 spells CASSGNSRNSPLHF. As DNA, the CDR3 is TGTGCCAGCAGTGGAAACAGCAGAAATTCACCCCTCCACTTT.

This chain joins TRBV18 and TRBJ1-1; D is uncertain. Germline CDR1 and CDR2: KGHSH and LQKENI. V lost 3 bases and J 2 bases, leaving 4 bases between the germline ends. The CDR3 spans 12 residues. CDR3 in DNA: TGTGCCAGCTCACCTACTAACACTGAAGCTTTCTTT. Translation: CASSPTNTEAFF.

The chain joins TRBV19 to TRBJ2-5, with a weak D call TRBD2 (5 bases). CDR3 size: 13 residues. Germline assignment: CDR1 LNHDA and CDR2 SQIVND (reference sequence). V lost 10 bases to trimming and J lost 1 base, with 13 bases between them. The chain's CDR3 is CATRTGVQETQYF. The CDR3 region has the DNA TGTGCCACTAGAACCGGGGTCCAAGAGACCCAGTACTTC.

This chain connects TRBV18 to TRBJ2-7; tentatively, D is TRBD2 (6 bases). V lost 2 bases and J lost 4, with 6 bases in between. From germline, CDR1 is KGHSH and CDR2 LQKENI. The CDR3 length is 12 residues. The CDR3 DNA reads as TGTGCCAGCTCACCAGCGGGGTACGAGCAGTACTTC. Encoded protein: CASSPAGYEQYF.

CDR3 coding DNA: TGTGCCAGCAGTTCGGGGGACTCATATTACAATGAGCAGTTCTTC. Protein sequence: CASSSGDSYYNEQFF. V and J are TRBV6-5 and TRBJ2-1; D may be TRBD2 (6 bases). This CDR3 spans 15 amino acids. Per germline, CDR1 MNHEY and CDR2 SVGAGI. With 4 bases removed from V and 4 bases from J, the gap between germline ends came to 14 bases.

A single count supports this clone. This rearrangement joins TRBV12-5 to TRBJ1-1; tentative D call: TRBD1 (6 bases). Between the trimmed V and J ends, which lost 4 bases and 3 bases, there was a span of 21 bases. Germline V gene sequence: CDR1 LGHNT, CDR2 FRNRAP. The length of the CDR3 is 17 residues. CDR3 loop: CASGSTTPDRFYTEAFF. Here the CDR3 DNA reads TGTGCTAGTGGTTCCACTACGCCTGACAGGTTCTACACTGAAGCTTTCTTT.

The chain joins TRBV7-2 to TRBJ2-1; D not resolved. The V gene's germline CDR1 is SGHTA and CDR2 FQGNSA. The CDR3 has 14 residues. V lost 5 bases, J lost 8 bases, and 16 bases lay in between. The CDR3 loop reads CASSPQMGGHEQFF. In DNA form, the CDR3 reads TGTGCCAGCAGCCCCCAAATGGGTGGCCATGAGCAGTTCTTC. The full variable domain, its missing parts supplied by reference TRBV7-2 and TRBJ2-1, is GAGVSQSPSNKVTEKGKDVELRCDPISGHTALYWYRQSLGQGLEFLIYFQGNSAPDKSGLPSDRFSAERTGGSVSTLTIQRTQQEDSAVYLCASSPQMGGHEQFFGPGTRLTVL.

The V call is TRBV9, the J call TRBJ2-1; 13 bases match TRBD2. Trimming removed 3 bases from V and 8 bases from J; junction bases left unmatched: 2. CDR3 length: 14 residues. CDR1 is SGDLS, CDR2 YYNGEE, per germline. DNA for the CDR3: TGTGCCAGCAGCGCTGGACTAGCGGGAGATGAGCAGTTCTTC. Protein product: CASSAGLAGDEQFF.

The chain has TRBV7-9 and TRBJ1-2; D is undetermined. V dropped 1 base and J dropped 4 bases, with 16 bases sitting between them. Per germline, CDR1 SEHNR and CDR2 FQNEAQ (reference sequence). CDR3 length: 16 amino acids. Here the CDR3 reads CASSLGLSGSGYGYTF. The CDR3 DNA follows: TGTGCCAGCAGCTTAGGACTATCAGGTTCTGGCTATGGCTACACCTTC.